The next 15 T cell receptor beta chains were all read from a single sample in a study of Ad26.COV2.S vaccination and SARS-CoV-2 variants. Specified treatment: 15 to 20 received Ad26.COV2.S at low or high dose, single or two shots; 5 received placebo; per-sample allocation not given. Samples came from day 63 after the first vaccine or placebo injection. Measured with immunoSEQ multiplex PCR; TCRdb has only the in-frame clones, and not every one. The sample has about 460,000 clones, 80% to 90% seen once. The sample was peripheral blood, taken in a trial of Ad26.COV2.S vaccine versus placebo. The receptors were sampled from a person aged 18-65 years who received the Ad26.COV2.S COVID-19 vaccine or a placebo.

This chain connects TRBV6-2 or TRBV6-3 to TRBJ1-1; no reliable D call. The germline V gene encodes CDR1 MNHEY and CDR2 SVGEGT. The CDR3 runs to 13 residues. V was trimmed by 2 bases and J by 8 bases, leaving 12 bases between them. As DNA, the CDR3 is TGTGCCAGCAGTTACGCGGTCGGTCAAGAAGCTTTCTTT. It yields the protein CASSYAVGQEAFF.

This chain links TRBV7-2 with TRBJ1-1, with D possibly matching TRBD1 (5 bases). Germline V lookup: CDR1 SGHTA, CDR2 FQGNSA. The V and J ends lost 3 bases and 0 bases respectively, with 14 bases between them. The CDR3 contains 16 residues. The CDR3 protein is CASSFLTRGMNTEAFF. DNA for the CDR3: TGTGCCAGCAGCTTCTTAACGAGGGGCATGAACACTGAAGCTTTCTTT.

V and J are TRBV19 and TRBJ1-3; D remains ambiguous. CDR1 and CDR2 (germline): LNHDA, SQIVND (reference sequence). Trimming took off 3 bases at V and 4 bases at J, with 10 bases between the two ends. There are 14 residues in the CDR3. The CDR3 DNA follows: TGTGCCAGTAGTATCGACCACACCGGAAACACCATATATTTT. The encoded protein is CASSIDHTGNTIYF.

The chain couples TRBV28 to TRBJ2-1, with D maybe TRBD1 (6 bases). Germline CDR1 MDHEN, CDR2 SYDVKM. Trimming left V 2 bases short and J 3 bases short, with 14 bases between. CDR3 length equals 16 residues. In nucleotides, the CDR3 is TGTGCCAGCAGTTTAGCCGGGACAACAGGCTACAATGAGCAGTTCTTC. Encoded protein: CASSLAGTTGYNEQFF.

In DNA form, the CDR3 reads TGCGCCAGCAGACTGTCGACAGGGGCGGGTGAGCAGTTCTTC. It encodes CASRLSTGAGEQFF. V and J are TRBV5-1 and TRBJ2-1; 8 bases line up with TRBD1. Germline values: CDR1 SGHRS, CDR2 YFSETQ. This CDR3 contains 14 residues. V was pared by 5 bases and J by 9 bases, with 10 bases of the junction left unmatched.

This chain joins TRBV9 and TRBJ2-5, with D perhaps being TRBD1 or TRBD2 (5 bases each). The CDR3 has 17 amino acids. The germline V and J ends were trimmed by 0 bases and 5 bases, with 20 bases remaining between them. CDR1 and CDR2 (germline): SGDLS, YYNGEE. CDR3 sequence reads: CASSVGQGQRRGETQYF. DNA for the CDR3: TGTGCCAGCAGCGTAGGGCAGGGTCAAAGGAGAGGGGAGACCCAGTACTTC.

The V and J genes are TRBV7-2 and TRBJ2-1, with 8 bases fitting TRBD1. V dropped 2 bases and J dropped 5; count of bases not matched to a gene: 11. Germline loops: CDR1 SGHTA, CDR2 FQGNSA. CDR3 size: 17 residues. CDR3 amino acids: CASSLPLNRGIHNEQFF. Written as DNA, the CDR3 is TGTGCCAGCAGCTTACCTCTAAACAGGGGGATCCACAATGAGCAGTTCTTC.

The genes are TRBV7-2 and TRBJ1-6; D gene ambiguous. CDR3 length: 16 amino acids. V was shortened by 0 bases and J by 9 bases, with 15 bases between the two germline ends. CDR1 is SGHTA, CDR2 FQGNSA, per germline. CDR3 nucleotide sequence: TGTGCCAGCAGCTTAGCAAACCTGGGAAGGGCTTCACCCCTCCACTTT. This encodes CASSLANLGRASPLHF.

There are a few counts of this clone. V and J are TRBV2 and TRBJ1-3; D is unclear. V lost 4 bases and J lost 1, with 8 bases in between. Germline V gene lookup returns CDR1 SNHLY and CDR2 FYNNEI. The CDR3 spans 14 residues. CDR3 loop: CASSVFSSGNTIYF. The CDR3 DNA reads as TGTGCCAGCAGTGTTTTCAGTTCTGGAAACACCATATATTTT. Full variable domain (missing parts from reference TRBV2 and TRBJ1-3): EPEVTQTPSHQVTQMGQEVILRCVPISNHLYFYWYRQILGQKVEFLVSFYNNEISEKSEIFDDQFSVERPDGSNFTLKIRSTKLEDSAMYFCASSVFSSGNTIYFGEGSWLTVV.

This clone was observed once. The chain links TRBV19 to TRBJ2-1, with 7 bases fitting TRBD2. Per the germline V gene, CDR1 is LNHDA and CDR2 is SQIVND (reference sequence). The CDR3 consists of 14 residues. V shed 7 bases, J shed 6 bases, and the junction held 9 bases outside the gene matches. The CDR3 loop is CASTLTPSGNEQFF. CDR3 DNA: TGTGCCAGTACCTTAACCCCTAGCGGCAATGAGCAGTTCTTC.

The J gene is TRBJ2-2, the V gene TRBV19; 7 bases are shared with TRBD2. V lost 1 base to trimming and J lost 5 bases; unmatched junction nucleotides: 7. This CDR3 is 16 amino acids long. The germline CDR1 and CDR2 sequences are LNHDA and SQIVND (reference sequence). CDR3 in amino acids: CASSIVGGRGTGELFF. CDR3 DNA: TGTGCCAGTAGTATAGTCGGCGGGAGAGGGACCGGGGAGCTGTTTTTT.

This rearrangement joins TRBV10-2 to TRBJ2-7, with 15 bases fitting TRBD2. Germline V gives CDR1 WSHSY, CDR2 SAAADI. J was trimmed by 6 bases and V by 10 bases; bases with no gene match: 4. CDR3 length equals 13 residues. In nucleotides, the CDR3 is TGCGCCACGGGACTAGCGGGAGGACCCGAGCAGTACTTC. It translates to CATGLAGGPEQYF.

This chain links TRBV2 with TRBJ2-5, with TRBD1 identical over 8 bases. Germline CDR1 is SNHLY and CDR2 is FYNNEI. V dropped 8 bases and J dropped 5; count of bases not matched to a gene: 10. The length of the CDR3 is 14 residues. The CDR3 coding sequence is TGTGCCAGCGGGGGGCAGGGGGCACGGGAGACCCAGTACTTC. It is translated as CASGGQGARETQYF.

CDR3 region: CASRHPGTSGGPTDTQYF. The CDR3 coding sequence is TGTGCCAGCAGACATCCCGGGACTAGCGGGGGGCCCACAGATACGCAGTATTTT. V and J are TRBV2 and TRBJ2-3, with TRBD2 matching 15 bases. V was clipped by 6 bases and J by 2 bases; unmatched bases: 9. Germline V gene lookup returns CDR1 SNHLY and CDR2 FYNNEI. This CDR3 comprises 18 residues.

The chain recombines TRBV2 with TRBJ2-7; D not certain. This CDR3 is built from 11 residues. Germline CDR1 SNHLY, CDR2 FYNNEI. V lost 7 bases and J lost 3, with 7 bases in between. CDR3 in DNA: TGTGCCAGCACTCTTGGCTACGAGCAGTACTTC. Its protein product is CASTLGYEQYF.